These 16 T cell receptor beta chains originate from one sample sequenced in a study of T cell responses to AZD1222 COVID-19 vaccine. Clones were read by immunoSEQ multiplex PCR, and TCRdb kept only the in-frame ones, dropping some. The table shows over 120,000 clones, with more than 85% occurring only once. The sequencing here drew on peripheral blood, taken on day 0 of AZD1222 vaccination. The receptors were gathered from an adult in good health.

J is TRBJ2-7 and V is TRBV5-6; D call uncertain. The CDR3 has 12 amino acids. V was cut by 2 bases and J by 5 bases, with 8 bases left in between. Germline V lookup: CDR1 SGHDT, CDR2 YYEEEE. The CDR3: CASSFLVNEQYF. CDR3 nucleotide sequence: TGTGCCAGCAGCTTTCTGGTGAACGAGCAGTACTTC.

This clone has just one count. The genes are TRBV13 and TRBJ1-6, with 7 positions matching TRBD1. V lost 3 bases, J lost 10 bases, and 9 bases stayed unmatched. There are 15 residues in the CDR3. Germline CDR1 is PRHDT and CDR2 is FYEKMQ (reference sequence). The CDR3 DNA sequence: TGTGCCAGCAGCTTCGACAGGGCTCCCCAGTCACCCCTCCACTTT. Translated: CASSFDRAPQSPLHF.

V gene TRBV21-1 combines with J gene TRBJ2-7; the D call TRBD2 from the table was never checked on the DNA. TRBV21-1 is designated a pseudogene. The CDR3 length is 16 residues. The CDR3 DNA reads TGTGCCAGCACTAGGACTAGCGGGGAGGGTTCCTCCGAGCAGTACTTC. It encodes CASTRTSGEGSSEQYF.

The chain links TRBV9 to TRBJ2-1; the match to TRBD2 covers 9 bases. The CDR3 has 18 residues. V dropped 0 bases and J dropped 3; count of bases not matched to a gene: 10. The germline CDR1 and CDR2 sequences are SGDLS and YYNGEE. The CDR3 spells CASSVGRSSGTIYNEQFF. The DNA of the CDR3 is TGTGCCAGCAGCGTAGGCAGGTCTAGCGGGACGATCTACAATGAGCAGTTCTTC.

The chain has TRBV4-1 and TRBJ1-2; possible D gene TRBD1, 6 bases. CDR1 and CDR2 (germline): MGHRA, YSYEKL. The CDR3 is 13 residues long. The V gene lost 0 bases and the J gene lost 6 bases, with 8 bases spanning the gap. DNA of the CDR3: TGCGCCAGCAGCCAAGATCAGGGGAATGGCTACACCTTC. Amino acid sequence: CASSQDQGNGYTF.

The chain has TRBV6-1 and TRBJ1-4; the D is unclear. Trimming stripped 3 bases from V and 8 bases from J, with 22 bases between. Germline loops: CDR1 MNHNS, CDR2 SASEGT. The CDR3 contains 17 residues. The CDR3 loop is CASSDPPWSSREEKLFF. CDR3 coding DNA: TGTGCCAGCAGTGATCCCCCGTGGTCGTCGCGAGAGGAAAAACTGTTTTTT.

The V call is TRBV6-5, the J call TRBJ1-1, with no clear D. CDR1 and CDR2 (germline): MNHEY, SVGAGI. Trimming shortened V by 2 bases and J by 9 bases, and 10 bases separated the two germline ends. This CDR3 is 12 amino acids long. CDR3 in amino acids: CASSYPQNKAFF. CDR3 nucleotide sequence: TGTGCCAGCAGTTACCCCCAAAATAAAGCTTTCTTT.

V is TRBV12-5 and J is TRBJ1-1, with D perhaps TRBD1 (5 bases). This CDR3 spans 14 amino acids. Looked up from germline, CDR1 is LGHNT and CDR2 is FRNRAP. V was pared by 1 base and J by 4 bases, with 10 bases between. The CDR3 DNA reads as TGTGCTAGTGGTTTGGACGGGGGGTTCACTGAAGCTTTCTTT. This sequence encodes CASGLDGGFTEAFF.

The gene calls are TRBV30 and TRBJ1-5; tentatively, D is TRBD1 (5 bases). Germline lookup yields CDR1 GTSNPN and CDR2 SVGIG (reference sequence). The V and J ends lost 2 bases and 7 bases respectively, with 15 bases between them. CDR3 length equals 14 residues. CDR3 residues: CAWSKQAFLQPQHF. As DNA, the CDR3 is TGTGCCTGGAGTAAACAGGCATTTTTACAGCCCCAGCATTTT.

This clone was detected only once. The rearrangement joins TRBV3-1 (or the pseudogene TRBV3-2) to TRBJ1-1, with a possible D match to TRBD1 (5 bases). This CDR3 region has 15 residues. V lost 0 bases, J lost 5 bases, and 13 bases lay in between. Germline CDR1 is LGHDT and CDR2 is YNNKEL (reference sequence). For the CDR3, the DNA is TGTGCCAGCAGCCAAGATACCGGGCAGGGAACTGAAGCTTTCTTT. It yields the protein CASSQDTGQGTEAFF.

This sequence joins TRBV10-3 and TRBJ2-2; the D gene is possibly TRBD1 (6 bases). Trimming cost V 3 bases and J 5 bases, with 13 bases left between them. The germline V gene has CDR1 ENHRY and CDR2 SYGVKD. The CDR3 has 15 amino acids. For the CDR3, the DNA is TGTGCCATCAGTGATAGCCAAGGGGGAACCGGGGAGCTGTTTTTT. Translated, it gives CAISDSQGGTGELFF.

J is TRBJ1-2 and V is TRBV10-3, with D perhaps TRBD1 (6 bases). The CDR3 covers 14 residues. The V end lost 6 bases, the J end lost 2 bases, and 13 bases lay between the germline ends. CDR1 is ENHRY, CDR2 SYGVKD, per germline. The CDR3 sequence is CAIRGTPRNYGYTF. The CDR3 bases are TGTGCCATCAGAGGGACACCCAGGAACTATGGCTACACCTTC.

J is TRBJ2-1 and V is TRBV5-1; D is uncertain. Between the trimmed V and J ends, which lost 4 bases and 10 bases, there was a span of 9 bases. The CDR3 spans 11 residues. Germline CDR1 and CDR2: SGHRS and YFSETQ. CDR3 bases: TGCGCCAGCAGCGCCAGCTGGGAGCAGTTCTTC. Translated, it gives CASSASWEQFF.

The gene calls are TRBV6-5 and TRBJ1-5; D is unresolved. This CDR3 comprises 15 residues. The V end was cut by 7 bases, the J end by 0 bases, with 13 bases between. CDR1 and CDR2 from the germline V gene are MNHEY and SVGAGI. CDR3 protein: CASKKGLNSNQPQHF. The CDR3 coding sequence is TGTGCCAGCAAGAAAGGCCTTAATAGCAATCAGCCCCAGCATTTT.

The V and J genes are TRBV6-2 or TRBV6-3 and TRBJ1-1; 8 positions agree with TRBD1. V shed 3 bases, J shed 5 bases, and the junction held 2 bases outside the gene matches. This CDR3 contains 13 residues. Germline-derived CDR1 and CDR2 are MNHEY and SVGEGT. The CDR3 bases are TGTGCCAGCAGTTATTGGACAGGGACTGAAGCTTTCTTT. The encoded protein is CASSYWTGTEAFF.

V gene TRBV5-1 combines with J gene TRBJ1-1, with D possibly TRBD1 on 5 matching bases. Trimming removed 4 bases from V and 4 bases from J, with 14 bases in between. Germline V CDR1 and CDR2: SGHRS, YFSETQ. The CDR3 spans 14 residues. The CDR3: CASSLLAGPTEAFF. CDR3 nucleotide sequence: TGCGCCAGCAGCCTCCTAGCAGGGCCCACTGAAGCTTTCTTT.